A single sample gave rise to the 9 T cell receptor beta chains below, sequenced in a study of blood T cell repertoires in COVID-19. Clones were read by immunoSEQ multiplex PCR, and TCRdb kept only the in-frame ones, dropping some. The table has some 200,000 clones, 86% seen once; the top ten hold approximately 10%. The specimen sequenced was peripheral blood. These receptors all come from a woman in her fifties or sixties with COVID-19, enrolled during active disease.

The CDR3 DNA reads as TGTGCCAGCAGCTTAGTCAGCCAAGAGACCCAGTACTTC. Translated, it gives CASSLVSQETQYF. This sequence joins TRBV11-3 and TRBJ2-5; D not resolved. CDR3 length: 13 amino acids. The germline V gene encodes CDR1 SGHNT and CDR2 YENEEA. Trimming stripped 1 base from V and 1 base from J, with 4 bases between. The entire variable domain, with the rest obtained from reference TRBV11-3 and TRBJ2-5, is as follows: EAGVVQSPRYKIIEKKQPVAFWCNPISGHNTLYWYLQNLGQGPELLIRYENEEAVDDSQLPKDRFSAERLKGVDSTLKIQPAELGDSAVYLCASSLVSQETQYFGPGTRLLVL.

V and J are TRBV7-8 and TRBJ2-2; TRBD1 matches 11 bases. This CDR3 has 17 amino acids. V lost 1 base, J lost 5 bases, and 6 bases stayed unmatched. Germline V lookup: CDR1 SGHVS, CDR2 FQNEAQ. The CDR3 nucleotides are TGTGCCAGCAGCTTAGGAGGACAGGGGGCGCGAACCGGGGAGCTGTTTTTT. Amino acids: CASSLGGQGARTGELFF.

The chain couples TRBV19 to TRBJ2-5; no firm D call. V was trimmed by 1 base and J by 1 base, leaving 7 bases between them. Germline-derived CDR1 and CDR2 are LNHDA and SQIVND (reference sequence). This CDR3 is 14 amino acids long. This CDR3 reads CASSIGTVQETQYF. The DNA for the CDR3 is TGTGCCAGTAGTATAGGAACAGTCCAAGAGACCCAGTACTTC.

The DNA for the CDR3 is TGTGCCAGCTCACCACGCCGGGACAGATCTAATGAGCAGTTCTTC. Its protein is CASSPRRDRSNEQFF. The gene calls are TRBV18 and TRBJ2-1, with 7 bases fitting TRBD1. Germline V CDR1 and CDR2: KGHSH, LQKENI. This CDR3 region has 15 residues. Germline trimming cut 1 base from V and 7 bases from J; bases unmatched to any gene: 7.

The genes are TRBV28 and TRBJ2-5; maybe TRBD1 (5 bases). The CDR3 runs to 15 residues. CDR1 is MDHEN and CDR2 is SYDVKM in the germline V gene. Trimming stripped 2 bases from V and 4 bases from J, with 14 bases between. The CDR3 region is CASSLDRGQGETQYF. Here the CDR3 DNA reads TGTGCCAGCAGTTTAGATAGGGGCCAGGGAGAGACCCAGTACTTC.

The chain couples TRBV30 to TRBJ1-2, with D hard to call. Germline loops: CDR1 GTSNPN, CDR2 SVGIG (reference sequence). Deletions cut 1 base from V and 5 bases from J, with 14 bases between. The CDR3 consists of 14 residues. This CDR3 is CAWSGQTSQYGYTF. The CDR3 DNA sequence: TGTGCCTGGAGTGGGCAGACAAGCCAATATGGCTACACCTTC.

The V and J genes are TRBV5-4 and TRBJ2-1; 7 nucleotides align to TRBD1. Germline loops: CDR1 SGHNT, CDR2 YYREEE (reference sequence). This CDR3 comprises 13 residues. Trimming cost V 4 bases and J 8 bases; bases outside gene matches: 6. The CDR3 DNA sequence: TGTGCCAGCAGCCCACAGGGGCCCCATGAGCAGTTCTTC. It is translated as CASSPQGPHEQFF.

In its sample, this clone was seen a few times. This chain's CDR3 is CASSLLGGDNNEQFF. CDR3 DNA sequence: TGTGCCAGCAGCTTACTGGGCGGGGATAACAATGAGCAGTTCTTC. The chain links TRBV7-3 to TRBJ2-1, with D possibly matching TRBD2 (6 bases). Deletions cut 2 bases from V and 5 bases from J, with 13 bases between. Germline V CDR1 and CDR2: SGHTA, FQGTGA. CDR3 length: 15 residues. The whole variable domain, remainder taken from reference TRBV7-3 and TRBJ2-1, is GAGVSQTPSNKVTEKGKYVELRCDPISGHTALYWYRQSLGQGPEFLIYFQGTGAADDSGLPNDRFFAVRPEGSVSTLKIQRTERGDSAVYLCASSLLGGDNNEQFFGPGTRLTVL.

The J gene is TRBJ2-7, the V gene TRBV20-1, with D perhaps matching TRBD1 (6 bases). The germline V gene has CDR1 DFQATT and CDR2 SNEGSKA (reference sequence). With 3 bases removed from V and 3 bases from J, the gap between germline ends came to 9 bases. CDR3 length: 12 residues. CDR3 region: CSASLQGYEQYF. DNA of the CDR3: TGCAGTGCTAGTCTACAGGGCTACGAGCAGTACTTC.